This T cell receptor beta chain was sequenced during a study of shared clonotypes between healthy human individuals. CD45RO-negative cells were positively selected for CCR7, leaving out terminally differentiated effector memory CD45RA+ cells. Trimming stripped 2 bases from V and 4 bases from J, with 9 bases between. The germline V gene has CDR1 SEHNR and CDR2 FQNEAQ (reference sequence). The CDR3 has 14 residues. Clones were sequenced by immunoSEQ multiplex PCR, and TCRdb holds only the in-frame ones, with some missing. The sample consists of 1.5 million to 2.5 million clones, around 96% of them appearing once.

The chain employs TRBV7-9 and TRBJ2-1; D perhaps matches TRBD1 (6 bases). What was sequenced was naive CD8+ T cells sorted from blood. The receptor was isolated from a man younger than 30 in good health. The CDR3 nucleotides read TGTGCCAGCAGCTTAATGGGGGCATACAATGAGCAGTTCTTC. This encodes CASSLMGAYNEQFF.